These T cell receptor beta chains were read from a single sample in a study of Ad26.COV2.S vaccination and SARS-CoV-2 variants. The data were produced by immunoSEQ multiplex PCR, yet TCRdb's version contains in-frame clones alone and is incomplete. Altogether 500,000 or so clones are present, roughly nine tenths being singletons, with the ten largest covering 10% to 15%. Sequencing was performed on peripheral blood, taken in a trial of Ad26.COV2.S vaccine versus placebo. All receptors derive from a person between 18 and 59 years old who received the Ad26.COV2.S COVID-19 vaccine or a placebo. CDR3s include the opening cysteine and the closing phenylalanine or tryptophan. Fields, in order: clone size, J gene, V gene, D gene, CDR3 DNA, CDR3 protein. The D gene is left open where the match is weak. Rows may omit the clone size; those that give it use once, few, many or a size class.

size: .; J: TRBJ1-1; V: TRBV13; D: .; DNA: TGTGCCAGCAGCCAATCGGTAGGATTTGGGACGTTGAACACTGAAGCTTTCTTT; CDR3: CASSQSVGFGTLNTEAFF
size: .; J: TRBJ2-1; V: TRBV24-1; D: TRBD2; DNA: TGTGCCACCAGTGATTTGCAGCCCCAAGGGAGCGGGAGGGCCCTCAATGAGCAGTTCTTC; CDR3: CATSDLQPQGSGRALNEQFF
size: .; J: TRBJ1-2; V: TRBV6-6; D: TRBD1; DNA: TGTGCCAGTAAGAGAGGACAGGCCTATGGCTACACCTTC; CDR3: CASKRGQAYGYTF
size: .; J: TRBJ2-5; V: TRBV14; D: .; DNA: TGTGCCAGCAGCCAAGGCAACCGGGCTATCAAAGAGACCCAGTACTTC; CDR3: CASSQGNRAIKETQYF
size: .; J: TRBJ1-1; V: TRBV15; D: TRBD1; DNA: TGTGCCACCAGCAGGGACAGGGGCGAAGCTTTCTTT; CDR3: CATSRDRGEAFF
size: .; J: TRBJ2-3; V: TRBV4-1; D: TRBD2; DNA: TGCGCCAGCAGCCAGACTTATAGCGGGAGTCGAGATACGCAGTATTTT; CDR3: CASSQTYSGSRDTQYF
size: .; J: TRBJ1-4; V: TRBV7-8; D: TRBD1; DNA: TGTGCCAGCAACCGGGGGACAGGGGGTATTGAAAAACTGTTTTTT; CDR3: CASNRGTGGIEKLFF
size: .; J: TRBJ1-4; V: TRBV30; D: .; DNA: TGTGCCTGGGACCCAAGTGGGGGAACTAATGAAAAACTGTTTTTT; CDR3: CAWDPSGGTNEKLFF
size: .; J: TRBJ2-5; V: TRBV6-1; D: .; DNA: TGTGCCAGCAGTGAAGCATTGTGGGCAGAGACCCAGTACTTC; CDR3: CASSEALWAETQYF
size: .; J: TRBJ1-2; V: TRBV9; D: .; DNA: TGTGCCAGCAGCGTAGGAGGGAATGGCTACACCTTC; CDR3: CASSVGGNGYTF
size: .; J: TRBJ2-7; V: TRBV30; D: .; DNA: TGTGCCTGGAGGTCCTTCTCGGGAGTCAGGTCCTACGAGCAGTACTTC; CDR3: CAWRSFSGVRSYEQYF
size: .; J: TRBJ1-1; V: TRBV19; D: .; DNA: TGTGCCAGTAGCGTGAGGTCGGGAGCTTTCTTT; CDR3: CASSVRSGAFF
size: .; J: TRBJ1-2; V: TRBV18; D: TRBD1; DNA: TGTGCCAGCTCCCCCGACAGGGACTCTGGCTACACCTTC; CDR3: CASSPDRDSGYTF
size: .; J: TRBJ2-7; V: TRBV20-1; D: .; DNA: TGCAGTGCTAGTCTCCACCCGACTGGGCCCGTTTTTGAGCAGTACTTC; CDR3: CSASLHPTGPVFEQYF
size: .; J: TRBJ1-6; V: TRBV6-2/TRBV6-3; D: .; DNA: TGTGCCAGCAGTTACCGCGGGACAAGTTCACCCCTCCACTTT; CDR3: CASSYRGTSSPLHF
size: .; J: TRBJ2-1; V: TRBV5-1; D: .; DNA: TGCGCCAGCAGCTTTAACGGGGGCGGGAGCTACAATGAGCAGTTCTTC; CDR3: CASSFNGGGSYNEQFF
size: .; J: TRBJ2-1; V: TRBV11-2; D: .; DNA: TGTGCCAGCAGCTTATATGGGACCGACAACAATGAGCAGTTCTTC; CDR3: CASSLYGTDNNEQFF
size: .; J: TRBJ2-2; V: TRBV6-6; D: .; DNA: TGTGCCAGCAGTTCCCATAGTAGCACCGGGGAGCTGTTTTTT; CDR3: CASSSHSSTGELFF
size: .; J: TRBJ2-4; V: TRBV24-1; D: .; DNA: TGTGCCACCAGTCCCACCGGGACAACCCAAGAACCCCTAGCCAAAAACATTCAGTACTTC; CDR3: CATSPTGTTQEPLAKNIQYF
size: .; J: TRBJ1-5; V: TRBV28; D: TRBD1; DNA: TGTGCCAGCAGTTTAAAGACAGGGGGCCGCAATCAGCCCCAGCATTTT; CDR3: CASSLKTGGRNQPQHF
size: .; J: TRBJ2-1; V: TRBV29-1; D: .; DNA: TGCAGCGTCGAAACAGGGCCCAATGAGCAGTTCTTC; CDR3: CSVETGPNEQFF
size: once; J: TRBJ2-7; V: TRBV6-5; D: .; DNA: TGTGCCAGCAGTCCTGCCTACGAGCAGTACTTC; CDR3: CASSPAYEQYF
size: .; J: TRBJ1-1; V: TRBV30; D: .; DNA: TGTGCCTGGTTAGCGAACACTGAAGCTTTCTTT; CDR3: CAWLANTEAFF
size: .; J: TRBJ1-1; V: TRBV7-9; D: .; DNA: TGTGCCAGCAGCGAAGGACAGTTAAACACTGAAGCTTTCTTT; CDR3: CASSEGQLNTEAFF
size: .; J: TRBJ1-2; V: TRBV12-3/TRBV12-4; D: .; DNA: TGTGCCAGCTCGATTCTTTATGGCTACACCTTC; CDR3: CASSILYGYTF
size: .; J: TRBJ2-2; V: TRBV7-8; D: TRBD2; DNA: TGTGCCAGCAATAGAGCGGGAGGGAGCACCGGGGAGCTGTTTTTT; CDR3: CASNRAGGSTGELFF
size: .; J: TRBJ2-7; V: TRBV12-3/TRBV12-4; D: .; DNA: TGTGCCAGCAGTTCGGGGACGGTCTACGAGCAGTACTTC; CDR3: CASSSGTVYEQYF
size: few; J: TRBJ2-2; V: TRBV5-4; D: TRBD2; DNA: TGTGCCAGCAGCTTGGGACTAGCGGGGAACACCGGGGAGCTGTTTTTT; CDR3: CASSLGLAGNTGELFF
size: .; J: TRBJ2-7; V: TRBV19; D: .; DNA: TGTGCCAGTGAGAATAAGAGGGTAACGTCCTACGAGCAGTACTTC; CDR3: CASENKRVTSYEQYF
size: .; J: TRBJ1-1; V: TRBV9; D: .; DNA: TGTGCCAGCAGCTTATCCGGGACAATGAACACTGAAGCTTTCTTT; CDR3: CASSLSGTMNTEAFF
size: once; J: TRBJ2-5; V: TRBV7-6; D: TRBD2; DNA: TGTGCCAGCAGCTCCGGACTAGCGGGAGTTGGAGAGACCCAGTACTTC; CDR3: CASSSGLAGVGETQYF
size: .; J: TRBJ2-1; V: TRBV11-3; D: TRBD2; DNA: TGTGCCAGTGGGACTAGCGGGAGGGCCAATGAGCAGTTCTTC; CDR3: CASGTSGRANEQFF